Listed below are T cell receptor beta chains from one sample, sequenced in a study of blood T cell repertoires in COVID-19. Sequencing used immunoSEQ multiplex PCR; TCRdb keeps in-frame clones, though not all of them. This repertoire shows 270,000 or so clones, 80% to 90% found once; its top ten account for 6.6%. Sequencing was done on a sample of PBMCs or T cells enriched from blood (not recorded which). These receptors originate from a woman aged 50 to 60 who had been exposed to COVID-19. Each CDR3 is given with its conserved first and last residue. A D gene is named only where the DNA matches it firmly.

D,J,V,length,CDR3
TRBD1,TRBJ1-6,TRBV5-4,15,CASSLAGTGESPLHF
.,TRBJ1-2,TRBV7-9,15,CASSDPGVRSYGYTF
.,TRBJ2-1,TRBV5-1,14,CASSLDWGPYEQFF
.,TRBJ1-1,TRBV5-5,15,CASSLEGGWRTEAFF
TRBD1,TRBJ1-1,TRBV7-2,14,CASSPGTGGTEAFF
.,TRBJ1-1,TRBV6-2/TRBV6-3,14,CASSRARLSTEAFF
TRBD1,TRBJ1-1,TRBV19,16,CASTPGQGLGGFEAFF
.,TRBJ1-1,TRBV5-1,16,CASSFGGLLMNTEAFF
TRBD1,TRBJ1-2,TRBV7-9,15,CASSPLGTGGDSYTF
.,TRBJ2-3,TRBV29-1,14,CSVQTVTSTDTQYF
.,TRBJ1-3,TRBV10-3,18,CAISEGGWGGSSGNTIYF
.,TRBJ2-7,TRBV5-1,14,CASSLTSWRGEQYF
TRBD1,TRBJ1-4,TRBV10-2,15,CASSEGSTGNEKLFF
TRBD2,TRBJ2-5,TRBV3-1/TRBV3-2,13,CASSQRGGETQYF
TRBD1,TRBJ2-7,TRBV30,13,CAWGTGGIYEQYF
TRBD2,TRBJ2-7,TRBV11-2,13,CASGVAGVYEQYF
TRBD1,TRBJ2-5,TRBV24-1,16,CATSDLGGTGPETQYF
TRBD2,TRBJ2-1,TRBV11-2,17,CASSLVGRASGGNEQFF
.,TRBJ1-2,TRBV7-2,15,CASSLARTGVYGYTF
.,TRBJ2-3,TRBV7-2,15,CASSLEFSSTDTQYF
TRBD1,TRBJ1-4,TRBV28,14,CASRRQGGREKLFF
.,TRBJ1-6,TRBV6-6,15,CASSYGGRAGSPLHF
.,TRBJ2-7,TRBV12-3/TRBV12-4,13,CASSSQGLGEQYF
.,TRBJ1-1,TRBV6-5,11,CASTVNTEAFF
.,TRBJ1-6,TRBV13,18,CASSLHPLGRYHNSPLHF
.,TRBJ1-1,TRBV19,15,CASSISGTKNTEAFF
.,TRBJ1-5,TRBV6-5,12,CASSYSGQPQHF
.,TRBJ1-1,TRBV5-1,13,CASSLDSNTEAFF
.,TRBJ1-1,TRBV7-9,14,CASSSTGEGFEAFF
.,TRBJ2-3,TRBV10-3,16,CAISGGGGAGADTQYF
.,TRBJ2-7,TRBV10-3,15,CAISESRRDSYEQYF
.,TRBJ1-6,TRBV5-1,17,CASSLEVRGGYNSPLHF
TRBD1,TRBJ1-5,TRBV10-3,14,CAISEPGGGQPQHF
.,TRBJ2-5,TRBV6-5,14,CASSSGTSEETQYF
.,TRBJ1-1,TRBV27,13,CASSEGHSTEAFF
TRBD1,TRBJ2-2,TRBV30,16,CAWRAQGQGYTGELFF
.,TRBJ1-6,TRBV19,13,CASSLDIRSPLHF
.,TRBJ2-1,TRBV14,16,CASSRPSGLAYNEQFF
TRBD2,TRBJ2-2,TRBV7-2,15,CASSTLAGGAGELFF
TRBD2,TRBJ2-1,TRBV7-2,16,CASSSGTSGVYNEQFF
.,TRBJ1-2,TRBV3-1/TRBV3-2,13,CASSQQVNYGYTF
.,TRBJ1-1,TRBV6-5,15,CASSPLGQLNTEAFF
.,TRBJ1-4,TRBV4-3,16,CASSGSKGARFEKLFF
TRBD1,TRBJ1-2,TRBV7-8,15,CASSSQGQESYGYTF
.,TRBJ2-7,TRBV21-1,14,CASSKARRGYEQYF
.,TRBJ1-5,TRBV7-9,12,CASSLEGGPQHF
TRBD2,TRBJ2-5,TRBV7-2,15,CASSSQGLGMETQYF
TRBD2,TRBJ2-2,TRBV2,13,CASSGRETGELFF
.,TRBJ2-7,TRBV5-4,15,CASSPRGKGLDEQYF